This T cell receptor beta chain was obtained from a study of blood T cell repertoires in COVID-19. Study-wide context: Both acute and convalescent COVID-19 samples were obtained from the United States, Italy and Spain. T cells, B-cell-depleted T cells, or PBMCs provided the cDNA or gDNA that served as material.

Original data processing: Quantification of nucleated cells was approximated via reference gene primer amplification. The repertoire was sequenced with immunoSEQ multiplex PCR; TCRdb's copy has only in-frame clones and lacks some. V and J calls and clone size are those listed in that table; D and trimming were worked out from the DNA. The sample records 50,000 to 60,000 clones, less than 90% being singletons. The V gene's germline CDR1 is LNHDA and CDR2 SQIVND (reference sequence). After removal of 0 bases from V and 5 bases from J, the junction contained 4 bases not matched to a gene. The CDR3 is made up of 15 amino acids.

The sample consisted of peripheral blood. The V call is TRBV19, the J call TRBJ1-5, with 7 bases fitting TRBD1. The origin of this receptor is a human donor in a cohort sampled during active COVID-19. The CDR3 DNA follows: TGTGCCAGTAGTATAGAAGGACAGGTATATCAGCCCCAGCATTTT. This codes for CASSIEGQVYQPQHF.